These T cell receptor beta chains were read from a single sample in a study of OX40 agonist ivuxolimab in advanced cancers. The table came from immunoSEQ multiplex PCR; TCRdb's copy has only in-frame clones and leaves some out. The table has 57,000 or so clones, 92% seen once. The sequencing used CD4+ or CD8+ T cells sorted from blood, collected in a trial of the OX40 agonist ivuxolimab. The receptors stem from an adult with an advanced solid tumor such as melanoma, head and neck, liver or kidney cancer. Both conserved end residues are part of each CDR3. D genes are given only for firm matches. Some rows mark clone size as missing; the rest say once, few, many or name a class of expanded clone.

>TRBD1|TRBJ1-2|NA|TRBV5-1
TGCGCCAGCAGCTTTGAGCGTCAGGGGGGCTTAAATGGCTACACCTTC
CASSFERQGGLNGYTF
>TRBD2|TRBJ2-7|few|TRBV7-9
TGTGCCAGCAGCTTAGTAGCGGGAGGGCTCGACGAGCAGTACTTC
CASSLVAGGLDEQYF
>NA|TRBJ2-2|NA|TRBV7-6
TGTGCCAGCAGCTTAGCCCCGGTGAACACCGGGGAGCTGTTTTTT
CASSLAPVNTGELFF
>TRBD1|TRBJ1-6|few|TRBV7-3
TGTGCCAGCAGCTTAACCCCGGGAGGGGGCAATTCACCCCTCCACTTT
CASSLTPGGGNSPLHF
>NA|TRBJ2-3|once|TRBV6-6
TGTGCCAGCAGTCTTAGCGGGGGGACAGGGGATACGCAGTATTTT
CASSLSGGTGDTQYF
>NA|TRBJ2-5|NA|TRBV7-7
TGTGCTAGCAGTACAGGGTATTCAGAGACCCAGTACTTC
CASSTGYSETQYF
>TRBD2|TRBJ2-3|NA|TRBV5-1
TGCGCCAGCAGCCCCGCGGGAGGGGCGGGCGCAGATACGCAGTATTTT
CASSPAGGAGADTQYF
>NA|TRBJ1-2|NA|TRBV19
TGTGCCAGTAGTTGGGGGCCAGGAACAAACTATGGCTACACCTTC
CASSWGPGTNYGYTF
>NA|TRBJ2-5|NA|TRBV5-4
TGTGCCAGCAGCGCCTTGACAGGAGGCGGCCAAGAGACCCAGTACTTC
CASSALTGGGQETQYF
>NA|TRBJ1-5|NA|TRBV6-5
TGTGCCAGCAGTCCCCGGTCGGGGGCCGGTCAGCCCCAGCATTTT
CASSPRSGAGQPQHF
>NA|TRBJ2-1|NA|TRBV18
TGTGCCAGCTCTGGGGGCGCGAGCTCCTACAATGAGCAGTTCTTC
CASSGGASSYNEQFF
>TRBD1|TRBJ1-1|NA|TRBV2
TGTGCCAGCAGTGAACCCCCGGACAGGGATTCTGAAGCTTTCTTT
CASSEPPDRDSEAFF
>NA|TRBJ1-5|few|TRBV5-1
TGCGCCAGCAGTCCCGGACAGCTTAGCAATCAGCCCCAGCATTTT
CASSPGQLSNQPQHF
>NA|TRBJ2-7|NA|TRBV19
TGTGCCAGTAGTACAGGACAGAATTTCTACGAGCAGTACTTC
CASSTGQNFYEQYF
>NA|TRBJ2-5|few|TRBV29-1
TGCAGCGCCCAAGGGGGGGAAGAGACCCAGTACTTC
CSAQGGEETQYF
>NA|TRBJ2-7|NA|TRBV30
TGTGCCGCGACAGTGCAAATTTCCTACGAGCAGTACTTC
CAATVQISYEQYF
>NA|TRBJ2-5|NA|TRBV5-1
TGCGCCAGCAGCTTTGGCCCGTACCAAGAGACCCAGTACTTC
CASSFGPYQETQYF
>NA|TRBJ1-1|NA|TRBV18
TGTGCCAGCTCACCAACAGCCGAGGCGGGGCACACTGAAGCTTTCTTT
CASSPTAEAGHTEAFF
>NA|TRBJ2-1|NA|TRBV19
TGTGCCAGTAGTATCCCCGGAACCTACAATGAGCAGTTCTTC
CASSIPGTYNEQFF
>NA|TRBJ1-2|once|TRBV5-1
TGCGCCAGCAGCCCGGACAGCACTAACTATGGCTACACCTTC
CASSPDSTNYGYTF
>TRBD1|TRBJ2-7|NA|TRBV6-6
TGTGCCAGCAGTTACTCGAACAGGGGTTACGAGCAGTACTTC
CASSYSNRGYEQYF
>NA|TRBJ1-3|NA|TRBV6-1
TGTGCCAGCGACAGTCTGTTATCTGGAAACACCATATATTTT
CASDSLLSGNTIYF